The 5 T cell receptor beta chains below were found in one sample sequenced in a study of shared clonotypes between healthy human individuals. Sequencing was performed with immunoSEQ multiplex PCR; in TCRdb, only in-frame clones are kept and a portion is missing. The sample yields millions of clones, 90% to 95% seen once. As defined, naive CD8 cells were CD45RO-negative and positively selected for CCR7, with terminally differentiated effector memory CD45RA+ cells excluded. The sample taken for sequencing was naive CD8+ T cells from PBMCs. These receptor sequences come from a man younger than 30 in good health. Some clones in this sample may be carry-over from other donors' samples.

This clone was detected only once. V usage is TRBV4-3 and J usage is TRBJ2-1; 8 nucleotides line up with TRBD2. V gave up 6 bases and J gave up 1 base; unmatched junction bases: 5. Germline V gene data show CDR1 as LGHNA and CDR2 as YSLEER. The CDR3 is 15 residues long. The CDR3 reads CASRFGLASYNEQFF. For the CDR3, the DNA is TGCGCCAGCAGATTCGGACTAGCTTCCTACAATGAGCAGTTCTTC.

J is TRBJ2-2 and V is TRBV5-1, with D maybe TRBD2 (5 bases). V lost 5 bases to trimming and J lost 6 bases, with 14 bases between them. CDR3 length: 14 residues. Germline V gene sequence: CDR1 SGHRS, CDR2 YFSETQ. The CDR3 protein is CASREEVRAGELFF. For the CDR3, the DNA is TGCGCCAGCAGGGAGGAGGTCCGGGCCGGGGAGCTGTTTTTT.

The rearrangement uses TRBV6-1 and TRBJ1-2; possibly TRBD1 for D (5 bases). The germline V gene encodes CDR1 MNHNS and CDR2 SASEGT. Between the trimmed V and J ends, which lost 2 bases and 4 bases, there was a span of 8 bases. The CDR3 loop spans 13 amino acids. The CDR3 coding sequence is TGTGCCAGCAGTGAACAGGGATCCTATGGCTACACCTTC. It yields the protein CASSEQGSYGYTF.

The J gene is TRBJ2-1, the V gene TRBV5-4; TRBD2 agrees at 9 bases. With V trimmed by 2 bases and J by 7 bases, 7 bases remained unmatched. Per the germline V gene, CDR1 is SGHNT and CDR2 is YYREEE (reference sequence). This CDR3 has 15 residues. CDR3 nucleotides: TGTGCCAGCAGCTTTAGCCTAGCGGGGAGTAATGAGCAGTTCTTC. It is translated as CASSFSLAGSNEQFF.

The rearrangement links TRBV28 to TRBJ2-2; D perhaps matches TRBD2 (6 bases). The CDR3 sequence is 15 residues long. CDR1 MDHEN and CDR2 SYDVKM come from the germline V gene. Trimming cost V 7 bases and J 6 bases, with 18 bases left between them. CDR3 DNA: TGTGCCAGCACCCTTGTTGCGGGGATCTCCGGGGAGCTGTTTTTT. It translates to CASTLVAGISGELFF.